This TCR beta chain comes out of a study of a mutant IDH1 vaccine in newly diagnosed glioma. Whole-study context: Vaccine dosing followed radiotherapy by 4-6 weeks, or accompanied temozolomide cycles. Findings of the study overall: Vaccination induced immune responses in roughly 93% of patients.

Of note for this clone: Its antigen is undetermined.

Clones were sequenced by immunoSEQ multiplex PCR, and TCRdb holds only the in-frame ones, with some missing. The sample shows 30,000 to 35,000 clones, approximately 90% of them seen only once. Specified time point: week 47, end of study. Every vaccination contained 300 ug of the mutant IDH1 20-mer peptide and was paired with topical imiquimod. Vaccination of patients was performed eight times, in weeks 1, 3, 5, 7, 11, 15, 19 and 23. Patients carried new grade 3 or 4 IDH1-mutant astrocytomas lacking nuclear ATRX. This receptor was identified in a man aged 35-49 years with glioma. The material was PBMCs, obtained from a glioma patient whose treatment included an IDH1 peptide vaccine.

This CDR3 is CASSFRDLGNGYTF. CDR3 DNA sequence: TGTGCCAGCAGCTTCCGGGACTTAGGCAATGGCTACACCTTC. The chain couples TRBV5-4 to TRBJ1-2; D is possibly TRBD1 (5 bases). V was shortened by 2 bases and J by 6 bases, with 14 bases between the two germline ends. This CDR3 is 14 amino acids long. Germline CDR1 reads SGHNT; CDR2 reads YYREEE (reference sequence).